This TCR beta chain was sequenced in a study of blood T cells in healthy people across ages. General study points: Investigators treated diversity estimates from one million T cells as underestimates.

Isolated PBMCs totaled at least 7 million in each sample. At least 5.5 micrograms of total RNA were extracted per sample. Together with a sample-barcoded 5' primer, a J-beta primer mix was included in a second PCR lasting roughly 6 to 12 cycles. One entry per CDR3 protein results from TCRdb running MiXCR on the 5' RACE reads. The sample lists over 950,000 distinct CDR3 sequences; around two fifths were seen once. The ends were cut back, 3 bases at V and 11 bases at J, with 19 bases in the middle. Germline loops: CDR1 DFQATT, CDR2 SNEGSKA (reference sequence). There are 14 residues in the CDR3. This clonotype has only a few counts. Its antigen remains unknown.

The V gene is TRBV20-1, the J gene TRBJ1-4; D is possibly TRBD1 (5 bases). The sequence was obtained from a man aged 18-30 years in good health. Sequencing was performed on blood. CDR3 in DNA: TGCAGTGCTAGCCGGGACGGAGAAGTACAGAAACTGTTTTTT. Its protein product is CSASRDGEVQKLFF.